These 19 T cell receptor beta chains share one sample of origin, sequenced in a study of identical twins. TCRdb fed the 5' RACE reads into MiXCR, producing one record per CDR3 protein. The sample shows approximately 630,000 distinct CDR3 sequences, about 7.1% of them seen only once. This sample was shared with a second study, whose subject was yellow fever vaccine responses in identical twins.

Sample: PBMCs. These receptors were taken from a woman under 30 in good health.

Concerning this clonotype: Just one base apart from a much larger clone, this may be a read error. CDR3 sequence: CASSEGLTGELFF. The CDR3 DNA follows: TGTGCCAGCAGTGAGGGTTTGACCGGGGAGCTGTTTTTT. The J gene is TRBJ2-2, the V gene TRBV6-4; D unclear. Trimming shortened V by 3 bases and J by 5 bases, and 7 bases separated the two germline ends. Germline V gene lookup returns CDR1 MRHNA and CDR2 SNTAGT. CDR3 length: 13 residues.

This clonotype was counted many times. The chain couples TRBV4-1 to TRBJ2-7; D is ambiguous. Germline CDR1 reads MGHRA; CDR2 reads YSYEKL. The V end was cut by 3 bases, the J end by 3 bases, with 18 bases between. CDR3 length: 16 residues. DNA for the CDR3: TGCGCCAGCAGCCAGGATAACAGAGAACTATACTACGAGCAGTACTTC. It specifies CASSQDNRELYYEQYF.

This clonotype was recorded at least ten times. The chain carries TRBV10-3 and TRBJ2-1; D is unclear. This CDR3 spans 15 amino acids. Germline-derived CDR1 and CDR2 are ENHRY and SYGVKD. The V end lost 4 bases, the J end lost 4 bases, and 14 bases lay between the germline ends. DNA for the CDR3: TGTGCCATCAGTGGGAGTCTAGAGAGTTACAATGAGCAGTTCTTC. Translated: CAISGSLESYNEQFF.

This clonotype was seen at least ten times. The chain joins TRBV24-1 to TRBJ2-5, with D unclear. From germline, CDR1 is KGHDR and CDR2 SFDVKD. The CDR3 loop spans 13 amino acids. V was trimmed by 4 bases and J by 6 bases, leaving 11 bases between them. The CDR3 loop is CATSDPLPQTQYF. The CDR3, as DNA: TGTGCCACCAGTGACCCGTTACCGCAGACCCAGTACTTC.

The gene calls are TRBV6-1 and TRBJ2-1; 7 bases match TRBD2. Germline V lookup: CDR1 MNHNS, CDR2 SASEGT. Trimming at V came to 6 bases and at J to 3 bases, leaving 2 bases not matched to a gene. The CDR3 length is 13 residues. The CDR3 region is CASRLAIYNEQFF. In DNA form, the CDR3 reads TGTGCCAGCAGACTAGCGATCTACAATGAGCAGTTCTTC.

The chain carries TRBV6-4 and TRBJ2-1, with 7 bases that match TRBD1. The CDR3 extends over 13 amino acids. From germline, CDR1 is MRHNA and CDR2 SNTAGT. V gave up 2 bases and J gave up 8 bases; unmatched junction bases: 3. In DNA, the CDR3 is TGTGCCAGCAGTGACAACAGGGGTCATGAGCAGTTCTTC. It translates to CASSDNRGHEQFF.

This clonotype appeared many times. The CDR3 loop is CASSYSPSGRDTDTQYF. DNA of the CDR3: TGTGCCAGCAGTTACTCTCCTAGCGGGAGGGACACAGATACGCAGTATTTT. The rearrangement joins TRBV6-5 to TRBJ2-3, with TRBD2 matching 12 bases. This CDR3 has 17 amino acids. Germline V gene lookup returns CDR1 MNHEY and CDR2 SVGAGI. V lost 0 bases, J lost 2 bases, and 3 bases stayed unmatched.

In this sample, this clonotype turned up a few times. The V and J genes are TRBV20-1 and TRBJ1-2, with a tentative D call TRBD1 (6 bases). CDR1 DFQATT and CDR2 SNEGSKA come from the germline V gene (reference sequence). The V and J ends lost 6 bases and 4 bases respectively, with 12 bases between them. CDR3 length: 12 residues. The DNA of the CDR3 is TGCAGTGCGCCGGGGGGCCCCTATGGCTACACCTTC. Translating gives CSAPGGPYGYTF.

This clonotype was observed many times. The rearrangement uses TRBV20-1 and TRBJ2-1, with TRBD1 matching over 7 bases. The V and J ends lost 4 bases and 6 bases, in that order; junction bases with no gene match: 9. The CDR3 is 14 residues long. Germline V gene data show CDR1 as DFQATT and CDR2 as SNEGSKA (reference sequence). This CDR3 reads CSAMIRDRTNEQFF. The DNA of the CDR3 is TGCAGTGCTATGATCCGGGACAGAACCAATGAGCAGTTCTTC.

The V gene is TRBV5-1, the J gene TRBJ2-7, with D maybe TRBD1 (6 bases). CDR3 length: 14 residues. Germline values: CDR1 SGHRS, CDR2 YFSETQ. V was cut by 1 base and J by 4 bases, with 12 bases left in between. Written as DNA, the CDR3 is TGCGCCAGCAGCTTGTCAGGACAGTTATACGAGCAGTACTTC. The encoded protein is CASSLSGQLYEQYF.

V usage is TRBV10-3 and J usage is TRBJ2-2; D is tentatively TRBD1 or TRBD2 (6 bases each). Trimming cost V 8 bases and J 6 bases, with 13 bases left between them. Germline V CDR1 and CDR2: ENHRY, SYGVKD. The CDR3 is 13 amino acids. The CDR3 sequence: CAISGGQAGELFF. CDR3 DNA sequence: TGTGCCATCTCCGGGGGCCAGGCCGGGGAGCTGTTTTTT.

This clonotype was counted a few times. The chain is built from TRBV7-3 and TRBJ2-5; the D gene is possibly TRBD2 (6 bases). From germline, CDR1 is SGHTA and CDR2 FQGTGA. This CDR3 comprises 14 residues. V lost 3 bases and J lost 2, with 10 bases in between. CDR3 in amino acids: CASSLMGGQETQYF. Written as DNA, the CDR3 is TGTGCCAGCAGCTTGATGGGGGGTCAAGAGACCCAGTACTTC.

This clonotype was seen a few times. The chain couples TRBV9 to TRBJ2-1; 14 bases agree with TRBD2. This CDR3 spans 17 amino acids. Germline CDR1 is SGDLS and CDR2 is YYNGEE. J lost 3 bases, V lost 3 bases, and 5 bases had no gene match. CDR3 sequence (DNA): TGTGCCAGCAGCGCCCGACTAGCGGGAGGGAGCTACAATGAGCAGTTCTTC. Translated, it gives CASSARLAGGSYNEQFF.

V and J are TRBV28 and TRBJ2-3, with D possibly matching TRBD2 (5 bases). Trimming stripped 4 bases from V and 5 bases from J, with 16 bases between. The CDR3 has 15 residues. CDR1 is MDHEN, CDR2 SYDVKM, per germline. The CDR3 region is CASSYPGLQIDTQYF. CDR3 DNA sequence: TGTGCCAGCAGTTACCCCGGACTTCAGATAGATACGCAGTATTTT.

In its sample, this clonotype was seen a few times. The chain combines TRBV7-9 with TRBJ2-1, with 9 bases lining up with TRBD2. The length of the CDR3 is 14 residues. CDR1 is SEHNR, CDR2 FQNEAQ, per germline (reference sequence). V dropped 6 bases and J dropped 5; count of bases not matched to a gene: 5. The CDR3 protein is CASRAGGFNNEQFF. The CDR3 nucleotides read TGTGCCAGCAGGGCGGGGGGGTTTAACAATGAGCAGTTCTTC.

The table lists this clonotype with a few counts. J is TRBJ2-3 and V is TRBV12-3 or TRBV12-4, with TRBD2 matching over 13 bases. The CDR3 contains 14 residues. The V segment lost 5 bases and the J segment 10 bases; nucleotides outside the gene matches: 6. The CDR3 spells CASSPRTSGGAQYF. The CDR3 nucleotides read TGTGCCAGCAGTCCCCGGACTAGCGGGGGAGCGCAGTATTTT.

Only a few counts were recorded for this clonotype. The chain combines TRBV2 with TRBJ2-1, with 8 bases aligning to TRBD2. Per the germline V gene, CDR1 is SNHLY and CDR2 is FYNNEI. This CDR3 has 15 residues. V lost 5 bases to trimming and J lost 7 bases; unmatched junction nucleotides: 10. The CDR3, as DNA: TGTGCCAGCAGTCCCGGGACTAGTCACGTTAATGAGCAGTTCTTC. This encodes CASSPGTSHVNEQFF.

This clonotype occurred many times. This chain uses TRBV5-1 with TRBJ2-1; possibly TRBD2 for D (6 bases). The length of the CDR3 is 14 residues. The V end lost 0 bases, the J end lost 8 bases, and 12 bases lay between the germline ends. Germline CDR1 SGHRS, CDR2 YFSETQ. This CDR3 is CASSLDGTPDEQFF. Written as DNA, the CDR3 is TGCGCCAGCAGCTTGGATGGGACTCCAGATGAGCAGTTCTTC.

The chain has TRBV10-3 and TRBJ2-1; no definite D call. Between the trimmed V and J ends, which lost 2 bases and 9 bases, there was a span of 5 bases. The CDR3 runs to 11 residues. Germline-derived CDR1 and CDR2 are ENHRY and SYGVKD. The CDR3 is CAISEAVEQFF. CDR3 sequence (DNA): TGTGCCATCAGTGAGGCGGTTGAGCAGTTCTTC.